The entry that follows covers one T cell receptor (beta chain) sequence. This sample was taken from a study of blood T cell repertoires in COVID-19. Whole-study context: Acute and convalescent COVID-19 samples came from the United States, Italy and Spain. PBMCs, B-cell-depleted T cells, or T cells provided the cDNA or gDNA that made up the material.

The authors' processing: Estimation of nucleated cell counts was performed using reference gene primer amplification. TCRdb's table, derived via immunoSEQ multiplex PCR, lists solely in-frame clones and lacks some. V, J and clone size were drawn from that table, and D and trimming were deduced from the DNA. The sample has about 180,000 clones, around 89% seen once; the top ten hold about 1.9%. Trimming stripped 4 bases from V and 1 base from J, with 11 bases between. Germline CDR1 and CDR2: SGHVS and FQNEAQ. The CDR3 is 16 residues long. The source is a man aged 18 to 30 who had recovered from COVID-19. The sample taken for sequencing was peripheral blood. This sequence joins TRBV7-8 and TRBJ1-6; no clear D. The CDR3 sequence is CASSSDLDSYNSPLHF. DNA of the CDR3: TGTGCCAGCAGCTCCGACCTAGATTCCTATAATTCACCCCTCCACTTT.